Below, 11 T cell receptor beta chains from the same sample are listed, as sequenced in a study of T cell responses to AZD1222 COVID-19 vaccine. Sequencing used immunoSEQ multiplex PCR; TCRdb keeps in-frame clones, though not all of them. This table holds about 120,000 clones, roughly 91% found once. Sequenced here: peripheral blood, sampled 28 days after the second AZD1222 dose. The source of these receptors is an adult who received the AZD1222 COVID-19 vaccine.

This clone turned up a few times. V gene TRBV4-1 combines with J gene TRBJ2-7; 10 bases map to TRBD2. The CDR3 contains 15 residues. After removal of 0 bases from V and 2 bases from J, the junction contained 1 base not matched to a gene. Per germline, CDR1 MGHRA and CDR2 YSYEKL. The CDR3 DNA reads as TGCGCCAGCAGCCAAGATACTAGCGGGACCTACGAGCAGTACTTC. This encodes CASSQDTSGTYEQYF.

V gene TRBV7-8 combines with J gene TRBJ1-3; possible D gene TRBD1, 5 bases. CDR1 SGHVS and CDR2 FQNEAQ come from the germline V gene. CDR3 size: 16 residues. V shed 5 bases and J shed 0 bases, with 14 bases lying between them. The DNA for the CDR3 is TGTGCCAGCAGCCAATTGGGACGTCTCTCTGGAAACACCATATATTTT. Protein sequence: CASSQLGRLSGNTIYF.

This chain connects TRBV30 to TRBJ2-7; D is unclear. V shed 0 bases and J shed 0 bases, with 9 bases lying between them. The V gene's germline CDR1 is GTSNPN and CDR2 SVGIG (reference sequence). CDR3 size: 14 residues. CDR3 residues: CAWSVRDSSYEQYF. CDR3 bases: TGTGCCTGGAGTGTACGAGATAGCTCCTACGAGCAGTACTTC.

V usage is TRBV5-1 and J usage is TRBJ1-1; no clear D. This CDR3 is built from 16 residues. V shed 0 bases and J shed 6 bases, with 18 bases lying between them. Germline V gene sequence: CDR1 SGHRS, CDR2 YFSETQ. Here the CDR3 DNA reads TGCGCCAGCAGCTTGGCCACCGGGATTCTCGGTTCTGAAGCTTTCTTT. Its protein product is CASSLATGILGSEAFF.

CDR3 region: CASSLGSSGGNTIYF. CDR3 DNA sequence: TGTGCCAGCAGCTTAGGGTCTAGCGGTGGAAACACCATATATTTT. This chain connects TRBV11-2 to TRBJ1-3; no definite D call. V lost 1 base and J 3 bases, leaving 10 bases between the germline ends. This CDR3 is 15 amino acids long. The germline gives CDR1 SGHAT, CDR2 FQNNGV.

V gene TRBV30 combines with J gene TRBJ2-4; TRBD2 agrees at 7 bases. J gave up 0 bases and V 2 bases, and 7 bases lay outside the gene matches. The CDR3 consists of 16 residues. In germline, CDR1 is GTSNPN, CDR2 SVGIG (reference sequence). In nucleotides, the CDR3 is TGTGCCTGGAGTAAGGCGGGGGTTCTAGCCAAAAACATTCAGTACTTC. Protein: CAWSKAGVLAKNIQYF.

The J gene is TRBJ2-7, the V gene TRBV4-1; D is possibly TRBD1 (6 bases). The CDR3 loop spans 14 amino acids. Germline-derived CDR1 and CDR2 are MGHRA and YSYEKL. Trimming pared 4 bases from V and 5 bases from J, leaving 15 bases between. CDR3 residues: CASSRATGSHEQYF. For the CDR3, the DNA is TGCGCCAGCAGCCGGGCTACAGGGTCCCACGAGCAGTACTTC.

This clone was recorded a few times. This CDR3 is also generated by other DNA sequences in the sample. The chain recombines TRBV6-5 with TRBJ2-7, with D perhaps assigned TRBD1 or TRBD2 (5 bases each). The germline gives CDR1 MNHEY, CDR2 SVGAGI. This CDR3 is 13 amino acids long. Trimming shortened V by 6 bases and J by 3 bases, and 12 bases separated the two germline ends. CDR3 protein: CASRDRGDYEQYF. The CDR3 coding sequence is TGTGCCAGCAGAGACAGAGGGGACTACGAGCAGTACTTC.

The DNA of the CDR3 is TGTGCCAGCAGCTTAGAGGTCCAGGGGCTTAGCTCCTACGAGCAGTACTTC. Translating it yields CASSLEVQGLSSYEQYF. V is TRBV7-6 and J is TRBJ2-7; perhaps TRBD1 as D (6 bases). V was cut by 1 base and J by 0 bases, with 16 bases left in between. CDR3 length equals 17 residues. The germline CDR1 and CDR2 sequences are SGHVS and FNYEAQ.

The gene calls are TRBV3-1 (or the pseudogene TRBV3-2) and TRBJ2-7; D is uncertain. The CDR3 totals 11 residues. V shed 2 bases and J shed 5 bases, with 4 bases lying between them. The germline gives CDR1 LGHDT, CDR2 YNNKEL (reference sequence). CDR3 DNA: TGTGCCAGCAGCCAACGCAACGAGCAGTACTTC. Translating it yields CASSQRNEQYF.

CDR3 DNA sequence: TGTGCCAGCTCACGCTCCCGCCAGTCCGGTTCTAATGAAAAACTGTTTTTT. Its protein product is CASSRSRQSGSNEKLFF. The chain carries TRBV18 and TRBJ1-4; D unresolved. CDR1 KGHSH and CDR2 LQKENI come from the germline V gene. Trimming removed 4 bases from V and 3 bases from J, with 18 bases in between. CDR3 size: 17 residues.